The TCR beta chain under discussion was sequenced for a study of CD8+ T cells in alopecia areata. Study as a whole: Each of the treated patients was given oral tofacitinib, 5 to 10 mg twice daily, for moderate-to-severe alopecia areata. The study's findings and limits: Scalp specimens additionally yield sequences from normal skin's resident alphabeta T cells.

Extraction and reverse transcription of RNA yielded cDNA as the sequencing template. TCRdb's copy holds only in-frame clones and misses some; the assay was immunoSEQ multiplex PCR. The repertoire holds 55,000 to 75,000 clones, with roughly 44% as singletons. V dropped 4 bases and J dropped 3 bases, with 10 bases sitting between them. Germline values: CDR1 SNHLY, CDR2 FYNNEI. The CDR3 length is 14 residues. Lesional scalp punch biopsies and peripheral blood were collected from alopecia areata patients. About this clone itself: The antigen remains undetermined.

The sequence was obtained from a human donor with alopecia areata. This sequence joins TRBV2 and TRBJ1-5; a possible D gene is TRBD1 (5 bases). Sequences were derived from CD8+ T cells sorted from blood, sampled at week 0. CDR3 in amino acids: CASSASGTNQPQHF. The CDR3 DNA reads as TGTGCCAGCAGTGCATCAGGGACCAATCAGCCCCAGCATTTT.